This T cell receptor (gamma chain) came from a study of gamma-delta chains in newborns, infants, children. Turning to the study itself: Microbial exposure reportedly drives polyclonal innate γδ T cell expansion after birth.

TCRdb repeated clone calling on the reads with CATT. The table shows 1,500 to 2,000 gamma-chain clones, with roughly 12% occurring only once. Points on this clone: The junction and the germline gene differ at one end; a read error may be behind it. In the same sample, other DNA sequences code for this CDR3.

The CDR3 covers 16 residues. Per the germline V gene, CDR1 is GITISATS and CDR2 is ISYDGTV (reference sequence). This TCR came from a child who was a newborn, infant or young child, either healthy, febrile or measles-vaccinated (not recorded which). This chain uses TRGV9 with TRGJP. The specimen sequenced was blood. The CDR3 sequence is CALWEGQELGKKIKVF. CDR3 in DNA: TGTGCCTTGTGGGAAGGGCAAGAGCTGGGCAAAAAAATCAAGGTATTT.